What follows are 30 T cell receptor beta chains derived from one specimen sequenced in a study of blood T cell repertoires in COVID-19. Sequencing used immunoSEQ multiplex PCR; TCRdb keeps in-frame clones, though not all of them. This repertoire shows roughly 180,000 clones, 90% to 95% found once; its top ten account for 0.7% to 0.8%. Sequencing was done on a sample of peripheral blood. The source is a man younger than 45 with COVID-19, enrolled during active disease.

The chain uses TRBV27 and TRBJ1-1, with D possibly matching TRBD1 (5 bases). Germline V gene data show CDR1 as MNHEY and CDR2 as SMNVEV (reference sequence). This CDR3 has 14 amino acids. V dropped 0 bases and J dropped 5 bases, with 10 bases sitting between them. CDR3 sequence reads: CASSLSGGGTEAFF. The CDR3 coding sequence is TGTGCCAGCAGTTTATCGGGGGGAGGGACTGAAGCTTTCTTT.

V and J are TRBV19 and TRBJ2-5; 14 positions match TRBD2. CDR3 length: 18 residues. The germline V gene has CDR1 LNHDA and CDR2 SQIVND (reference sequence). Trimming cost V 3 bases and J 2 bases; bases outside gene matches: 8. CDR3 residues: CASSMTSGGGPPQETQYF. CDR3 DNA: TGTGCCAGTAGTATGACTAGCGGGGGGGGTCCTCCTCAAGAGACCCAGTACTTC.

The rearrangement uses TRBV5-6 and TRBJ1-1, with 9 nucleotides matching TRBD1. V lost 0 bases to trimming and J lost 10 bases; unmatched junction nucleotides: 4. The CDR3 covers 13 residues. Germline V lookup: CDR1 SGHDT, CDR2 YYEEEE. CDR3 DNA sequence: TGTGCCAGCAGCTTGGACAGGGGGCTCGGAGCTTTCTTT. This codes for CASSLDRGLGAFF. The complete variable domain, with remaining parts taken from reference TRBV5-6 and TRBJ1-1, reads DAGVTQSPTHLIKTRGQQVTLRCSPKSGHDTVSWYQQALGQGPQFIFQYYEEEERQRGNFPDRFSGHQFPNYSSELNVNALLLGDSALYLCASSLDRGLGAFFGQGTRLTVV.

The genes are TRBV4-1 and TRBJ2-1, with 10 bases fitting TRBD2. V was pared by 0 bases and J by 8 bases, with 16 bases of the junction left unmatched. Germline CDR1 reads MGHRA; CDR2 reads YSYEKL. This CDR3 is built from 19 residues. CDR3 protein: CASSQDLVVVAGGRYEQFF. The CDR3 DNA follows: TGCGCCAGCAGCCAAGATCTTGTCGTCGTAGCGGGGGGCCGGTATGAGCAGTTCTTC.

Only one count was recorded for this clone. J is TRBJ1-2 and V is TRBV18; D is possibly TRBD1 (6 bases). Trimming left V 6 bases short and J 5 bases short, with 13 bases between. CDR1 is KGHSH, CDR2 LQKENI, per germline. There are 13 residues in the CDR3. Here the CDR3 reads CASSEDRKYGYTF. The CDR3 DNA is TGTGCCAGCTCCGAAGACAGGAAATATGGCTACACCTTC.

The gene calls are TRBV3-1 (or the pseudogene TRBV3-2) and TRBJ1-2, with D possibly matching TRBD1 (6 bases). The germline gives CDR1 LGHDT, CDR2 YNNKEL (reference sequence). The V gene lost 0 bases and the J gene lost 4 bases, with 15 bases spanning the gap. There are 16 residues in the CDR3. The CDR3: CASSQEGAGHLYGYTF. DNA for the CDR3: TGTGCCAGCAGCCAAGAGGGGGCCGGACACCTCTATGGCTACACCTTC.

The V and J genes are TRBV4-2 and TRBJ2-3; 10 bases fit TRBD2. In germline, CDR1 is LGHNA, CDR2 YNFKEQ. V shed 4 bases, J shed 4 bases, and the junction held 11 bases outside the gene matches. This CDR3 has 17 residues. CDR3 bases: TGTGCCAGCAGCCTAACTTCCGGGACTAGCGCGTCAGATACGCAGTATTTT. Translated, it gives CASSLTSGTSASDTQYF.

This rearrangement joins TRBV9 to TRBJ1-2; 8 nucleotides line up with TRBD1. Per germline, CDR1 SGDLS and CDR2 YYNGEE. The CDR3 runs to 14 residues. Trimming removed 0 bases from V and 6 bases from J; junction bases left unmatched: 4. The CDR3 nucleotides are TGTGCCAGCAGCGTAGATGCAGGGGGCGATGGCTACACCTTC. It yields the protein CASSVDAGGDGYTF.

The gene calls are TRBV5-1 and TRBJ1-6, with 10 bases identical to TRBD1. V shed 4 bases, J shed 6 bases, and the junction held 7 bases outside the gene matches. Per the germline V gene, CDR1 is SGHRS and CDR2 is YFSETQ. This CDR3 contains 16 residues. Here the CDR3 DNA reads TGCGCCAGCAGCCTGGAGGGACAGGGGAGTAATTCACCCCTCCACTTT. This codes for CASSLEGQGSNSPLHF.

CDR3 DNA sequence: TGTGCCAGCCACGGGGGGTATGGCTACACCTTC. It is translated as CASHGGYGYTF. The chain employs TRBV12-3 or TRBV12-4 and TRBJ1-2, with D tentatively TRBD1 (5 bases). The V end lost 8 bases, the J end lost 5 bases, and 9 bases lay between the germline ends. The CDR3 is 11 amino acids.

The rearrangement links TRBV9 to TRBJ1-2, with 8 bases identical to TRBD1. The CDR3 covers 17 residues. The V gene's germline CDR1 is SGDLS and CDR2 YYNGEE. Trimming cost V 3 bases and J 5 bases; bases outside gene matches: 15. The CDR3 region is CASSARGDRITTYGYTF. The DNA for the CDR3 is TGTGCCAGCAGCGCTAGGGGGGACAGGATTACCACTTATGGCTACACCTTC.

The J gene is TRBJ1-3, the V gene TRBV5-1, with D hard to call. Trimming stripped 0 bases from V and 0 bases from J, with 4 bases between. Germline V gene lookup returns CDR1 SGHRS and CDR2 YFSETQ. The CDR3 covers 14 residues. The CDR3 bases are TGCGCCAGCAGCTTGGTCAGCTCTGGAAACACCATATATTTT. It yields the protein CASSLVSSGNTIYF.

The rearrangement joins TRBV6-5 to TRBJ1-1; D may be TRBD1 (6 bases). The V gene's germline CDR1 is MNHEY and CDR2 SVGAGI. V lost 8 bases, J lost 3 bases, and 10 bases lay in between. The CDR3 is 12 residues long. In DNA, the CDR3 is TGTGCCAGCGGACAGATTTACACTGAAGCTTTCTTT. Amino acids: CASGQIYTEAFF.

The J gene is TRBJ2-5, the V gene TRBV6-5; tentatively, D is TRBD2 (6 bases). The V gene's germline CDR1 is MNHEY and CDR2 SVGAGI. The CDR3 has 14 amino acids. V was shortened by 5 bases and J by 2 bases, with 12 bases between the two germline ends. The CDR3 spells CASSLGTFQETQYF. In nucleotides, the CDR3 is TGTGCCAGCAGTCTCGGGACTTTTCAAGAGACCCAGTACTTC.

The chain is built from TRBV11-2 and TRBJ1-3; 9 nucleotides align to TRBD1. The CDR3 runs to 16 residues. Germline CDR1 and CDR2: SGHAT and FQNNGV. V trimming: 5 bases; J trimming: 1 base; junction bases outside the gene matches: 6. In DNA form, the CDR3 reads TGTGCCAGCAGCCGAAGGGACAGGGCTTCTGGAAACACCATATATTTT. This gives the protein CASSRRDRASGNTIYF.

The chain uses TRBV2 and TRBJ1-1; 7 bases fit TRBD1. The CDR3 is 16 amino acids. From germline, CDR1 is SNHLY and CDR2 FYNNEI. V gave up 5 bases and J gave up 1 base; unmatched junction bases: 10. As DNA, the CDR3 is TGTGCCAGCAGTACCGGGACAGTTAGGGGGAACACTGAAGCTTTCTTT. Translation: CASSTGTVRGNTEAFF. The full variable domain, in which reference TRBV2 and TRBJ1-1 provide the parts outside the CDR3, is EPEVTQTPSHQVTQMGQEVILRCVPISNHLYFYWYRQILGQKVEFLVSFYNNEISEKSEIFDDQFSVERPDGSNFTLKIRSTKLEDSAMYFCASSTGTVRGNTEAFFGQGTRLTVV.

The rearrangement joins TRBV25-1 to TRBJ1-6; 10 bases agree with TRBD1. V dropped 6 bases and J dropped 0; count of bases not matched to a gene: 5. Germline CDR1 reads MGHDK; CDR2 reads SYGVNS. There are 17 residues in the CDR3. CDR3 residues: CASSPRDRGSYNSPLHF. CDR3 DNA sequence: TGTGCCAGCAGCCCAAGGGACAGGGGCTCCTATAATTCACCCCTCCACTTT. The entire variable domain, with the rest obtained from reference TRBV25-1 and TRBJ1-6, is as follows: EADIYQTPRYLVIGTGKKITLECSQTMGHDKMYWYQQDPGMELHLIHYSYGVNSTEKGDLSSESTVSRIRTEHFPLTLESARPSHTSQYLCASSPRDRGSYNSPLHFGNGTRLTVT.

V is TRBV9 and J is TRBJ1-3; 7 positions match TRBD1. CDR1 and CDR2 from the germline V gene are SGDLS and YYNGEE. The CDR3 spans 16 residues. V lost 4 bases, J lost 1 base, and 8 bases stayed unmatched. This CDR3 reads CASSPRTGWSGNTIYF. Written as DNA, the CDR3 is TGTGCCAGCAGCCCTAGGACAGGTTGGTCTGGAAACACCATATATTTT.

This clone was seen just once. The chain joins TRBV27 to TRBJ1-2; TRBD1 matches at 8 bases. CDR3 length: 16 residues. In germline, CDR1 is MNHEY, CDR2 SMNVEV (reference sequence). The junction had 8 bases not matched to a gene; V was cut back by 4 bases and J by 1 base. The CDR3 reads CASSSTGQDFNYGYTF. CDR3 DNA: TGTGCCAGCAGTTCCACGGGACAGGACTTTAACTATGGCTACACCTTC.

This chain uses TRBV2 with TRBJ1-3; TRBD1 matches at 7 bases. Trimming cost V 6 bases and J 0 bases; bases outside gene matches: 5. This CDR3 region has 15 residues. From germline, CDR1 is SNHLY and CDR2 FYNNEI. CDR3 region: CASRRDRNSGNTIYF. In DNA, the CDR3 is TGTGCCAGCAGGAGGGACAGAAACTCTGGAAACACCATATATTTT.

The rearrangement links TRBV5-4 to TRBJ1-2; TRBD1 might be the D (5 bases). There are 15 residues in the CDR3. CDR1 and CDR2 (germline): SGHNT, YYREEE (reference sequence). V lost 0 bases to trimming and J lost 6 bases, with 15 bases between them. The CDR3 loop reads CASSLALAGGDGYTF. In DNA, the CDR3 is TGTGCCAGCAGCTTGGCCCTTGCGGGGGGGGATGGCTACACCTTC.

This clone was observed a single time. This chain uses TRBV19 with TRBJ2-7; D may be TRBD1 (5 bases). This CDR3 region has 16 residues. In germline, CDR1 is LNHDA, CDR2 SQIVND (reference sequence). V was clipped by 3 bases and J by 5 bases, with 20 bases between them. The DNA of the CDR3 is TGTGCCAGTAGTATCCAGATCCGGCAGGGTCAGAACGAGCAGTACTTC. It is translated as CASSIQIRQGQNEQYF.

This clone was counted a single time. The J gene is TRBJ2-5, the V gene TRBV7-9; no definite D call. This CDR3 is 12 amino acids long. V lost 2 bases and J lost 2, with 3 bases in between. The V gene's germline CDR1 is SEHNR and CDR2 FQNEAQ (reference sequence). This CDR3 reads CASSLTQETQYF. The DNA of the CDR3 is TGTGCCAGCAGCTTAACTCAAGAGACCCAGTACTTC.

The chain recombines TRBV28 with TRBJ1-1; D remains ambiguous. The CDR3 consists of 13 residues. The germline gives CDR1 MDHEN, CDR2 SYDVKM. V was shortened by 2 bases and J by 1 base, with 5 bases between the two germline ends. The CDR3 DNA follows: TGTGCCAGCAGTTTAGTCCAGAACACTGAAGCTTTCTTT. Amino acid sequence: CASSLVQNTEAFF.

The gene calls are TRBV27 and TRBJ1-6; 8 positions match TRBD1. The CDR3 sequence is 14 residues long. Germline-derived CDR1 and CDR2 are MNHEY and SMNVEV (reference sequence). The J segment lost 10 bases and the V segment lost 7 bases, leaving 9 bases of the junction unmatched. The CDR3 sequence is CASTTDRVGSPLHF. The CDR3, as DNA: TGTGCCAGCACGACGGACAGGGTGGGATCACCCCTCCACTTT.

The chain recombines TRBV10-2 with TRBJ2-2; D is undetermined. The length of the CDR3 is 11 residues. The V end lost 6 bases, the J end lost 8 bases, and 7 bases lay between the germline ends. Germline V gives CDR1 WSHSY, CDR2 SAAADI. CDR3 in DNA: TGCGCCAGCAGAGCTTTGGGGGAGCTGTTTTTT. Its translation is CASRALGELFF.

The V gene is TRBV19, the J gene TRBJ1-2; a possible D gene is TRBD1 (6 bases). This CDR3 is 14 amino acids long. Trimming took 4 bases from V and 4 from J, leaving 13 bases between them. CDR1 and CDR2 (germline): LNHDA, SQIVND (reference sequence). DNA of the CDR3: TGTGCCAGTAGTACCAGGGGCCGGGTCTATGGCTACACCTTC. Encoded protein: CASSTRGRVYGYTF.

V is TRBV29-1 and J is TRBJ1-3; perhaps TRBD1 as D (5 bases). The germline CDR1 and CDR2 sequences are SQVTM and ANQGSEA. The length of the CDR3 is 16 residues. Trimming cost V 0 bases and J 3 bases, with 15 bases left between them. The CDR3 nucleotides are TGCAGCGTTGAAGAGGCCCTGGGGGGGAATGGAAACACCATATATTTT. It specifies CSVEEALGGNGNTIYF.

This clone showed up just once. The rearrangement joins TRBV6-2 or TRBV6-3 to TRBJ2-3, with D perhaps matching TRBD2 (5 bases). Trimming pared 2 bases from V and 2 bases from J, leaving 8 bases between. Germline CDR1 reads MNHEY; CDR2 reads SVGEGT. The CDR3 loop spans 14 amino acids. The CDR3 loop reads CASSYPGNTDTQYF. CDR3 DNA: TGTGCCAGCAGTTACCCGGGAAACACAGATACGCAGTATTTT.

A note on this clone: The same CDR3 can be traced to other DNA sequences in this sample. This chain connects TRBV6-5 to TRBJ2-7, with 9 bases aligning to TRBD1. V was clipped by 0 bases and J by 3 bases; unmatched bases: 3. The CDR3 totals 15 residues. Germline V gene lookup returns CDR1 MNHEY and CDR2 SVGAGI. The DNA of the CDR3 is TGTGCCAGCAGTTACTCGCAGGACAGGGGCTACGAGCAGTACTTC. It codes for CASSYSQDRGYEQYF.